Presented here are 22 T cell receptor beta chains from one specimen sequenced in a study of T cell responses to AZD1222 COVID-19 vaccine. TCRdb keeps only in-frame clones here, not all; method: immunoSEQ multiplex PCR. The table has approximately 160,000 clones, approximately 88% seen once. Sample: peripheral blood, taken on day 0 of AZD1222 vaccination. These receptors were obtained from an adult in good health.

This chain links TRBV6-4 with TRBJ2-1, with 7 positions matching TRBD2. Trimming at V came to 5 bases and at J to 8 bases, leaving 15 bases not matched to a gene. CDR1 and CDR2 from the germline V gene are MRHNA and SNTAGT. The CDR3 consists of 16 residues. The CDR3 DNA sequence: TGTGCCAGCAGTCGACTAGCCGGTCTCGGGATCGATGAGCAGTTCTTC. Residues: CASSRLAGLGIDEQFF.

CDR3 DNA: TGTGCCACCTCAGGGGGATGGGACAATGAGCAGTTCTTC. Translated, it gives CATSGGWDNEQFF. The chain carries TRBV24-1 and TRBJ2-1, with 7 bases identical to TRBD1. V dropped 9 bases and J dropped 5; count of bases not matched to a gene: 6. From germline, CDR1 is KGHDR and CDR2 SFDVKD. The CDR3 is 13 amino acids.

In its sample, this clone was seen once. The chain employs TRBV5-1 and TRBJ2-7, with D tentatively TRBD2 (5 bases). V was trimmed by 5 bases and J by 3 bases, leaving 15 bases between them. The CDR3 runs 14 residues. Per the germline V gene, CDR1 is SGHRS and CDR2 is YFSETQ. CDR3 DNA: TGCGCCAGCAGAGCGGTTCTAGGGAACTACGAGCAGTACTTC. Residues: CASRAVLGNYEQYF.

This clone has only a few counts. The chain is built from TRBV12-3 or TRBV12-4 and TRBJ2-7, with D unresolved. CDR3 length equals 13 residues. V was cut by 8 bases and J by 3 bases, with 14 bases left in between. CDR3 DNA: TGTGCCAGCGGCGTAGGGCAGGTCTACGAGCAGTACTTC. Protein sequence: CASGVGQVYEQYF.

The chain links TRBV9 to TRBJ1-2; no clear D gene. The V end was cut by 4 bases, the J end by 0 bases, with 16 bases between. The germline V gene encodes CDR1 SGDLS and CDR2 YYNGEE. The CDR3 covers 16 residues. The CDR3 sequence is CASSPTSGITNYGYTF. CDR3 DNA: TGTGCCAGCAGCCCTACTTCGGGGATAACTAACTATGGCTACACCTTC.

By proportion, this clone is medium-sized (0.01 to 0.1%). This chain joins TRBV7-9 and TRBJ2-3; 13 nucleotides match TRBD2. V gave up 2 bases and J gave up 6 bases; unmatched junction bases: 8. The germline V gene has CDR1 SEHNR and CDR2 FQNEAQ (reference sequence). The length of the CDR3 is 17 residues. The CDR3 is CASSLNLLAGGPDTQYF. In nucleotides, the CDR3 is TGTGCCAGCAGCTTAAACCTACTAGCGGGAGGGCCGGATACGCAGTATTTT.

The chain's CDR3 is CASSQDLSGSMGETQYF. Written as DNA, the CDR3 is TGTGCCAGCAGCCAAGACCTTAGCGGGAGTATGGGAGAGACCCAGTACTTC. The V gene is TRBV3-1 (or the pseudogene TRBV3-2), the J gene TRBJ2-5; 9 bases map to TRBD2. V gave up 0 bases and J gave up 4 bases; unmatched junction bases: 9. In germline, CDR1 is LGHDT, CDR2 YNNKEL (reference sequence). The CDR3 runs 17 residues.

This clone was counted only a few times. This sequence joins TRBV12-3 or TRBV12-4 and TRBJ1-4; a possible D gene is TRBD1 (5 bases). The CDR3 is 13 residues long. With 7 bases removed from V and 8 bases from J, the gap between germline ends came to 14 bases. The CDR3 sequence: CASKWGGGEKLFF. CDR3 coding DNA: TGTGCCAGCAAGTGGGGGGGTGGCGAAAAACTGTTTTTT.

This chain connects TRBV27 to TRBJ2-1; 8 positions agree with TRBD2. V was clipped by 2 bases and J by 3 bases; unmatched bases: 3. The CDR3 contains 15 residues. Per germline, CDR1 MNHEY and CDR2 SMNVEV (reference sequence). The CDR3 bases are TGTGCCAGCAGTTTAAGCGGGAGTGGCTACAATGAGCAGTTCTTC. Its protein product is CASSLSGSGYNEQFF.

This chain uses TRBV7-9 with TRBJ2-1; 8 bases fit TRBD2. The CDR3 contains 13 residues. Losses at the gene ends were 5 bases for V and 8 bases for J; bases not matched to a gene: 5. From germline, CDR1 is SEHNR and CDR2 FQNEAQ (reference sequence). CDR3 protein: CASSPGGEDEQFF. The CDR3 bases are TGTGCCAGCAGCCCGGGGGGGGAGGATGAGCAGTTCTTC.

The chain employs TRBV7-3 and TRBJ1-1; 7 positions match TRBD1. This CDR3 has 15 residues. Germline CDR1 reads SGHTA; CDR2 reads FQGTGA. The J segment lost 3 bases and the V segment lost 5 bases, leaving 9 bases of the junction unmatched. For the CDR3, the DNA is TGTGCCAGCAGCGGGTCGACAGGGTTTGACACTGAAGCTTTCTTT. This gives the protein CASSGSTGFDTEAFF.

The chain links TRBV4-3 to TRBJ2-7; 8 nucleotides line up with TRBD2. The trim removed 3 bases at V and 2 bases at J, leaving 6 bases unmatched. This CDR3 comprises 15 residues. Germline V gives CDR1 LGHNA, CDR2 YSLEER. The CDR3 DNA follows: TGCGCCAGCAGCCAGCAACTAGCGGAGGCCTACGAGCAGTACTTC. This codes for CASSQQLAEAYEQYF.

The chain is built from TRBV14 and TRBJ2-7; TRBD2 is a possible D gene (6 bases). V dropped 4 bases and J dropped 4 bases, with 20 bases sitting between them. CDR3 length equals 16 residues. Per germline, CDR1 SGHDN and CDR2 FVKESK. CDR3 bases: TGTGCCAGCAGCCCCCAATCCGGGAGCTGGCCGTACGAGCAGTACTTC. As protein: CASSPQSGSWPYEQYF.

On this clone itself: In the same sample, other DNA sequences code for this CDR3. V and J are TRBV4-2 and TRBJ2-7, with unresolved D. Trimming left V 0 bases short and J 2 bases short, with 8 bases between. This CDR3 contains 14 residues. The germline CDR1 and CDR2 sequences are LGHNA and YNFKEQ. The CDR3 protein is CASSQDKGPYEQYF. The CDR3 nucleotides are TGTGCCAGCAGCCAAGACAAAGGGCCCTACGAGCAGTACTTC.

This clone was observed a handful of times. V usage is TRBV7-8 and J usage is TRBJ2-2, with a weak D call TRBD1 (5 bases). V lost 1 base and J lost 1, with 13 bases in between. The CDR3 has 17 residues. Germline V CDR1 and CDR2: SGHVS, FQNEAQ. The CDR3 DNA reads TGTGCCAGCAGCTTAGTCCCCCGGCAGGGGAACACCGGGGAGCTGTTTTTT. Amino acids: CASSLVPRQGNTGELFF.

The J gene is TRBJ2-2, the V gene TRBV27, with D possibly matching TRBD1 (6 bases). This CDR3 has 15 residues. The germline gives CDR1 MNHEY, CDR2 SMNVEV (reference sequence). The V end was cut by 2 bases, the J end by 0 bases, with 7 bases between. The DNA of the CDR3 is TGTGCCAGCAGTTTAAGGACAGCGAACACCGGGGAGCTGTTTTTT. Its protein product is CASSLRTANTGELFF.

The chain links TRBV3-1 (or the pseudogene TRBV3-2) to TRBJ2-2; D ambiguous. The CDR3 runs to 15 residues. Per the germline V gene, CDR1 is LGHDT and CDR2 is YNNKEL (reference sequence). The V end lost 2 bases, the J end lost 5 bases, and 12 bases lay between the germline ends. The CDR3 nucleotides are TGTGCCAGCAGCCAAAAACTAAGTAGGACCGGGGAGCTGTTTTTT. Translation: CASSQKLSRTGELFF.

The rearrangement joins TRBV10-3 to TRBJ2-7; 7 positions match TRBD1. Germline V gives CDR1 ENHRY, CDR2 SYGVKD. The V segment lost 4 bases and the J segment 5 bases; nucleotides outside the gene matches: 5. The CDR3 is 13 residues long. The CDR3 loop reads CAISGDRDHEQYF. CDR3 coding DNA: TGTGCCATCAGTGGTGACAGGGACCACGAGCAGTACTTC.

The chain employs TRBV7-9 and TRBJ1-6; 7 nucleotides align to TRBD1. This CDR3 is 14 amino acids long. Germline V gives CDR1 SEHNR, CDR2 FQNEAQ (reference sequence). Germline trimming cut 6 bases from V and 9 bases from J; bases unmatched to any gene: 8. The CDR3 bases are TGTGCCAGCAGTCCTACAGGGGTACCTTCACCCCTCCACTTT. This encodes CASSPTGVPSPLHF.

V is TRBV7-2 and J is TRBJ1-5; the D gene is possibly TRBD1 (6 bases). V lost 6 bases to trimming and J lost 9 bases, with 18 bases between them. Per germline, CDR1 SGHTA and CDR2 FQGNSA. The CDR3 consists of 14 residues. CDR3: CASSIAQGMRPQHF. CDR3 sequence (DNA): TGTGCCAGCAGTATAGCCCAGGGGATGAGGCCCCAGCATTTT.

The chain carries TRBV24-1 and TRBJ2-7; the D gene is possibly TRBD2 (6 bases). This CDR3 region has 13 residues. Germline CDR1 is KGHDR and CDR2 is SFDVKD. The V end was cut by 6 bases, the J end by 3 bases, with 11 bases between. Written as DNA, the CDR3 is TGTGCCACCAGTTCTAGACTAGGCTACGAGCAGTACTTC. Its protein is CATSSRLGYEQYF.

The chain carries TRBV2 and TRBJ2-7; 9 bases map to TRBD1. The CDR3 runs to 17 residues. V was pared by 4 bases and J by 2 bases, with 12 bases of the junction left unmatched. CDR1 and CDR2 (germline): SNHLY, FYNNEI. CDR3 nucleotide sequence: TGTGCCAGCAGTGTCCTAAGGACAGGGGAGCCCCCCTACGAGCAGTACTTC. Encoded protein: CASSVLRTGEPPYEQYF.